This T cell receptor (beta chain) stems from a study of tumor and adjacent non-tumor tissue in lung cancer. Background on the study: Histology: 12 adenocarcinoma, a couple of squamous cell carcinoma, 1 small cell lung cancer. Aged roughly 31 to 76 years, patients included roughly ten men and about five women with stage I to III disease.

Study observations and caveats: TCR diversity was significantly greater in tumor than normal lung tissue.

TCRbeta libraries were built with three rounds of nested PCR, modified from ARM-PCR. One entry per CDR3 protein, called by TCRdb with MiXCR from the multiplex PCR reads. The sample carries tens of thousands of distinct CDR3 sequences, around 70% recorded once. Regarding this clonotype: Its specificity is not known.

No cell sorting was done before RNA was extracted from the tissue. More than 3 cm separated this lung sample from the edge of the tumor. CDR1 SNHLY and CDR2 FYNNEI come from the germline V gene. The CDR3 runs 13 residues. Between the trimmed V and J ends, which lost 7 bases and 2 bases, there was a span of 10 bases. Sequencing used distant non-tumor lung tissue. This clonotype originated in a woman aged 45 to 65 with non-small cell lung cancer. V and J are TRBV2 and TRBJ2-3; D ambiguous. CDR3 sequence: CASNLGSTDTQYF. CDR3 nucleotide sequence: TGTGCCAGCAATCTGGGTTCCACAGATACGCAGTATTTT.